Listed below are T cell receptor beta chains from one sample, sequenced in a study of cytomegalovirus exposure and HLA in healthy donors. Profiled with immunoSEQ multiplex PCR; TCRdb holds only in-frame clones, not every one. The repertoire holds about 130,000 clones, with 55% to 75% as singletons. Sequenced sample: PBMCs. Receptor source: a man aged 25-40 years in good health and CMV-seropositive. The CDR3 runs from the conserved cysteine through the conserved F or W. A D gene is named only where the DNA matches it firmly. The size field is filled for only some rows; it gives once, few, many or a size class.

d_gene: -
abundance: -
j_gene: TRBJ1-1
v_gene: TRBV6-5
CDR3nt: TGTGCCTGTCACCCCGGGGTGCCAGTGAACACTGAAGCTTTCTTT
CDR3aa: CACHPGVPVNTEAFF

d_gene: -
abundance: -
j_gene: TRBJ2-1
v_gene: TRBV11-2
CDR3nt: TGTGCCAGCAGCTTACTTTCAGGGGCGGGCTACAATGAGCAGTTCTTC
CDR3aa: CASSLLSGAGYNEQFF

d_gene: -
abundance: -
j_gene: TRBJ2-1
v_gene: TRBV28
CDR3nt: TGTGCCAGCAGTTTAGTTATTGGGGGCGGGTACAATGAGCAGTTCTTC
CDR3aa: CASSLVIGGGYNEQFF

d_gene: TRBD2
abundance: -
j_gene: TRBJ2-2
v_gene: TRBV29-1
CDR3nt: TGCAGCGCCTCTAGCGGCACCGGGGAGCTGTTTTTT
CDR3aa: CSASSGTGELFF

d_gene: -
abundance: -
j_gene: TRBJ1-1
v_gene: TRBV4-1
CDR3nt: TGCGCCAGCAGTCTAGGACAGCCGAACACTGAAGCTTTCTTT
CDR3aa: CASSLGQPNTEAFF

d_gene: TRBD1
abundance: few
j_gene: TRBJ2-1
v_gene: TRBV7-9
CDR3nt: TGTGCCAGCAGCTCCAAACAGGGGGGCAGAGTCGGGGGCAACAATGAGCAGTTCTTC
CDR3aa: CASSSKQGGRVGGNNEQFF

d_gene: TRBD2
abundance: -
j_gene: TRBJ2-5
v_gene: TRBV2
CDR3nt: TGTGCCAGCAGTGAAACTAGCGGGAGGTGGGAGACCCAGTACTTC
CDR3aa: CASSETSGRWETQYF

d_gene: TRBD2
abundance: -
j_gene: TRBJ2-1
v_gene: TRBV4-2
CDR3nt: TGTGCCAGCAGCCAACTATCTAGCGGGGATGACAATGAGCAGTTCTTC
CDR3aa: CASSQLSSGDDNEQFF

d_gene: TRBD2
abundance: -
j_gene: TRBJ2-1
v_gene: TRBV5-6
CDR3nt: TGTGCCAGCAGCTGGACTAGCGGCCCGCAGTTCTTC
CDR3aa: CASSWTSGPQFF

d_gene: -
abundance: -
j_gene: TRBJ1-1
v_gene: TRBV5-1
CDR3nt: TGCGCCAGCAGCTTAACAGGATACACTGAAGCTTTCTTT
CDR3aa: CASSLTGYTEAFF

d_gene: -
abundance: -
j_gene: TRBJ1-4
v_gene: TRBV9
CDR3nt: TGTGCCAGCAGCGCGGGGGGTAGGGAAAAACTGTTTTTT
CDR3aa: CASSAGGREKLFF

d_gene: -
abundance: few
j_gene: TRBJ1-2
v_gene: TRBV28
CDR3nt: TGTGCCAGCACCTCACCCCCGGGACTTGAGGGGTTTTTGAACTATGGCTACACCTTC
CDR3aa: CASTSPPGLEGFLNYGYTF

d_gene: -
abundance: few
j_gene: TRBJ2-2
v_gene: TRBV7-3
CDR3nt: TGTGCCAGCAGCTCACATACCAGGTCCGGGGAGCTGTTTTTT
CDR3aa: CASSSHTRSGELFF

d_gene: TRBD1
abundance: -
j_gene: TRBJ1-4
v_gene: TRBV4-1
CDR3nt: TGTGCCAGCAGCCAAGGGGGCGATGAAAAACTGTTTTTT
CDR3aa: CASSQGGDEKLFF

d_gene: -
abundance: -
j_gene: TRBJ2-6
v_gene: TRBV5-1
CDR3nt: TGCGCCAGCAGGAGGGTTAACCGGGGGGCGCGTTCCGGGGCCAACGTCCTGACTTTC
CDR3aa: CASRRVNRGARSGANVLTF

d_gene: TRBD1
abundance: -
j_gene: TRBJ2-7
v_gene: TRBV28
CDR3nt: TGTGCCAGCAGACTCACCGGGACAGAGGCCTACGAGCAGTACTTC
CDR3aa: CASRLTGTEAYEQYF

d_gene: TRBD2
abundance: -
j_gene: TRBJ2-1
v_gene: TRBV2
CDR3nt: TGTGCCAGCACCGGACTAGCGGCGAATAGGTACAATGAGCAGTTCTTC
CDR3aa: CASTGLAANRYNEQFF

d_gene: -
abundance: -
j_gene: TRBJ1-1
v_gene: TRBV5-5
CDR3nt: TGTGCCAGCAGTCAGCGACCACCGGGTAACATGAACACTGAAGCTTTCTTT
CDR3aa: CASSQRPPGNMNTEAFF

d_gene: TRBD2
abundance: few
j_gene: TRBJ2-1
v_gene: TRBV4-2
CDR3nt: TGTGCCAGCAGCCAACTAGCGGGATCCAATGAGCAGTTCTTC
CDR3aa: CASSQLAGSNEQFF